The clone carrying this T cell receptor beta chain has only a few counts. These data are taken from a study of blood T cell repertoires in COVID-19. About the research overall: Acute and convalescent COVID-19 specimens originated in the United States, Italy and Spain.

In the source study's methods: Researchers report that nucleated cell counts were estimated from reference gene primer amplification. Only in-frame clones appear in the TCRdb table, and some are missing; sequencing was by immunoSEQ multiplex PCR. The D gene and trimming were derived from the DNA, and the V and J assignments and clone size from that table. The profile shows under 85,000 clones, approximately 80% of them singletons. The CDR3 contains 16 residues. Germline V CDR1 and CDR2: MNHEY, SMNVEV (reference sequence). V was pared by 6 bases and J by 2 bases, with 17 bases between. This clonotype was obtained from a man aged 50 to 60 with acute or convalescent COVID-19. The specimen was peripheral blood. The rearrangement links TRBV27 to TRBJ1-5; unclear D gene. The CDR3 spells CASSPYWQEGNQPQHF. The DNA of the CDR3 is TGTGCCAGCAGCCCCTACTGGCAGGAGGGCAATCAGCCCCAGCATTTT.